This T cell receptor beta chain was retrieved from a study of shared clonotypes between healthy human individuals. The repertoire was sequenced with immunoSEQ multiplex PCR; TCRdb's copy has only in-frame clones and lacks some. The data hold over 850,000 clones, with approximately 80% observed a single time. The ends were cut back, 1 base at V and 4 bases at J, with 13 bases in the middle. This CDR3 has 15 amino acids. Germline assignment: CDR1 LGHNA and CDR2 YNFKEQ. The sequenced sample consisted of memory CD4+ T cells from PBMCs. Subset: CD45RA-negative fraction. The clonotype was recovered from a man younger than 35 in good health. Some clones in this sample may be carry-over from other donors' samples. The chain uses TRBV4-2 and TRBJ1-1; TRBD1 is a possible D gene (5 bases). The chain's CDR3 is CASSQVDGGGTEAFF. The DNA for the CDR3 is TGTGCCAGCAGCCAAGTTGATGGGGGTGGCACTGAAGCTTTCTTT.